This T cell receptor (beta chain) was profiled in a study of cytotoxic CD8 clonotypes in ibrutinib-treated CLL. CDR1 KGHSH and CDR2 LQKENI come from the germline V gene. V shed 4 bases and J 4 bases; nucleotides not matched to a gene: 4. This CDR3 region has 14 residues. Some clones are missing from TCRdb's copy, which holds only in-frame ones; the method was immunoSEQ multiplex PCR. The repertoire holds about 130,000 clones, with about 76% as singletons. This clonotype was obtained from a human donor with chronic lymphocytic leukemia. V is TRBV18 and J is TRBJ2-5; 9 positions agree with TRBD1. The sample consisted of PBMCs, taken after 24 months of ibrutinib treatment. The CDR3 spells CASSRGDRAETQYF. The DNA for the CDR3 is TGTGCCAGCTCACGAGGGGACAGGGCAGAGACCCAGTACTTC.